The 10 T cell receptor beta chains below were found in one sample sequenced in a study of T cells in Graves' hyperthyroidism and ophthalmopathy. Amplified TCR beta CDR3 regions derived from RNA transcripts. The TCR CDR3 was amplified in a first-round RT-PCR using the HTBI primer set. TCRdb used MiXCR to reprocess the multiplex PCR reads, holding one entry per CDR3 protein. The sample records about 380,000 distinct CDR3 sequences, approximately 17% being singletons. Sequenced sample: blood. Every receptor here comes from a man younger than 30 with Graves' ophthalmopathy.

In this sample, this clonotype turned up a few times. This rearrangement joins TRBV7-2 to TRBJ1-2; D possibly corresponds to TRBD1 (5 bases). The CDR3 length is 15 residues. The germline V and J ends were trimmed by 3 bases and 7 bases, with 18 bases remaining between them. The germline V gene encodes CDR1 SGHTA and CDR2 FQGNSA. This chain's CDR3 is CASSFSTGTSGGYTF. The CDR3 nucleotides read TGTGCCAGCAGCTTCTCCACCGGGACTAGCGGTGGCTACACCTTC.

V is TRBV20-1 and J is TRBJ2-4, with D unclear. Trimming took 0 bases from V and 6 from J, leaving 9 bases between them. CDR3 length: 13 residues. In germline, CDR1 is DFQATT, CDR2 SNEGSKA (reference sequence). DNA for the CDR3: TGCAGTGCTAGAGATAACACGGGAAACATTCAGTACTTC. Its translation is CSARDNTGNIQYF.

The chain recombines TRBV6-2 or TRBV6-3 with TRBJ2-5; D is undetermined. V shed 1 base and J shed 1 base, with 13 bases lying between them. CDR1 is MNHEY and CDR2 is SVGEGT in the germline V gene. CDR3 length equals 16 residues. CDR3: CASSYYIRRVQETQYF. DNA for the CDR3: TGTGCCAGCAGTTACTATATCCGAAGGGTCCAAGAGACCCAGTACTTC.

A word on this clonotype: A much bigger clone sits one base away, suggesting this may be a read error. The V call is TRBV6-5, the J call TRBJ2-2; D remains ambiguous. The CDR3 loop spans 14 amino acids. Per germline, CDR1 MNHEY and CDR2 SVGAGI. Trimming cost V 4 bases and J 6 bases, with 12 bases left between them. Here the CDR3 DNA reads TGTGCCAGCAGTTCCCGGACGGCCGCCGGGGAGCTGTTTTTT. Its protein is CASSSRTAAGELFF.

This clonotype was seen ten or more times. The V gene is TRBV11-3, the J gene TRBJ2-7; D is unclear. Per the germline V gene, CDR1 is SGHNT and CDR2 is YENEEA. The CDR3 length is 13 residues. V gave up 3 bases and J gave up 6 bases, with 12 bases separating them. The DNA for the CDR3 is TGTGCCAGCAGCTTGATCAGTCTCAGCGAGCAGTACTTC. Amino acid sequence: CASSLISLSEQYF.

In its sample, this clonotype was seen many times. The chain combines TRBV11-2 with TRBJ2-5; the match to TRBD2 covers 8 bases. The junction had 3 bases not matched to a gene; V was cut back by 8 bases and J by 4 bases. This CDR3 contains 12 residues. The germline CDR1 and CDR2 sequences are SGHAT and FQNNGV. The CDR3 DNA is TGTGCCAGCCGGGGGGGGGCAGAGACCCAGTACTTC. It is translated as CASRGGAETQYF.

This chain links TRBV13 with TRBJ2-7, with D hard to call. The CDR3 has 14 residues. V was clipped by 5 bases and J by 3 bases, with 14 bases between them. Germline V gene lookup returns CDR1 PRHDT and CDR2 FYEKMQ (reference sequence). As DNA, the CDR3 is TGTGCCAGCAGCCGCGGAGAGGCCCACTACGAGCAGTACTTC. It specifies CASSRGEAHYEQYF.

This clonotype showed up just a few times. The chain combines TRBV10-3 with TRBJ2-3; D might be TRBD1 or TRBD2, each matching 5 bases. The CDR3 runs to 16 residues. CDR1 is ENHRY, CDR2 SYGVKD, per germline. Trimming cost V 6 bases and J 1 base, with 17 bases left between them. The CDR3 spells CAIRGESLSRTDTQYF. The CDR3 DNA reads as TGTGCCATCAGGGGGGAGTCCTTAAGTCGCACAGATACGCAGTATTTT.

This clonotype has at least ten counts. V usage is TRBV2 and J usage is TRBJ1-1, with a possible D match to TRBD1 (6 bases). This CDR3 spans 13 amino acids. Germline V CDR1 and CDR2: SNHLY, FYNNEI. V shed 1 base and J shed 7 bases, with 10 bases lying between them. Here the CDR3 DNA reads TGTGCCAGCAGTGAAGACCTGACAGGTGAAGCTTTCTTT. It translates to CASSEDLTGEAFF.

The CDR3 loop reads CASRKGLAGKETQYF. The DNA for the CDR3 is TGTGCCAGCAGAAAGGGACTAGCGGGGAAAGAGACCCAGTACTTC. The chain employs TRBV5-8 and TRBJ2-5, with 13 bases matching TRBD2. Per germline, CDR1 SGHTS and CDR2 YDEGEE. The CDR3 loop spans 15 amino acids. The V and J ends lost 5 bases and 3 bases, in that order; junction bases with no gene match: 4.